Given below is one TCR beta chain in context. As yet, its antigen is unknown. The V end was cut by 2 bases, the J end by 7 bases, with 16 bases between. From germline, CDR1 is SGHRS and CDR2 YFSETQ. There are 15 residues in the CDR3. The donors, all of them Caucasian adults, lived in Nashville, Tennessee. This sample is drawn from a study of shared clonotypes between healthy human individuals. Findings and limits, study-wide: The generation probabilities recorded for non-shared clonotypes fell below those of clonotypes shared by all four donors.

The assay ran at deep level. Several immunoSEQ plates received, in even portions, the genomic DNA of each subset. TCRdb's table, derived via immunoSEQ multiplex PCR, lists solely in-frame clones and lacks some. The sample shows some 650,000 clones, 95% to 98% of them seen only once. This sequence originates from a woman in her twenties or thirties in good health. This chain joins TRBV5-1 and TRBJ2-1; the D gene could be TRBD1 or TRBD2 (5 bases each). Sequencing was performed on naive CD4+ T cells sorted from blood. Described subset: CD45RA+ positively selected. CDR3 residues: CASSLTGPVKNEQFF. The CDR3 bases are TGCGCCAGCAGCTTAACGGGACCCGTAAAGAATGAGCAGTTCTTC.